Each of the 32 T cell receptor beta chains below was sequenced from the same sample in a study. TCRdb ran MiXCR on the RT-PCR reads and lists one entry per CDR3 protein. The sample yields about 700,000 distinct CDR3 sequences, 13% to 15% seen once. Material: memory CD4+ T cells from blood. The receptor set was obtained from a female donor in good health, serving as a healthy control.

V is TRBV15 and J is TRBJ1-1; D ambiguous. The CDR3 covers 14 residues. The V gene lost 4 bases and the J gene lost 0 bases, with 9 bases spanning the gap. Germline V gives CDR1 LNHNV, CDR2 YYDKDF (reference sequence). CDR3 coding DNA: TGTGCCACCAGCAAGGAGAGGGTGAACACTGAAGCTTTCTTT. Translating gives CATSKERVNTEAFF.

The chain joins TRBV5-1 to TRBJ2-3; 7 nucleotides line up with TRBD2. V lost 4 bases to trimming and J lost 2 bases; unmatched junction nucleotides: 4. CDR3 length: 14 amino acids. Germline V lookup: CDR1 SGHRS, CDR2 YFSETQ. The CDR3 protein is CASSRTRITDTQYF. CDR3 DNA: TGCGCCAGCAGCAGGACTAGGATCACAGATACGCAGTATTTT. Looking up the rest from reference TRBV5-1 and TRBJ2-3 gives the full variable domain: KAGVTQTPRYLIKTRGQQVTLSCSPISGHRSVSWYQQTPGQGLQFLFEYFSETQRNKGNFPGRFSGRQFSNSRSEMNVSTLELGDSALYLCASSRTRITDTQYFGPGTRLTVL.

The chain has TRBV20-1 and TRBJ2-7; D may correspond to TRBD1 or TRBD2 (5 bases each). The CDR3 is 13 residues long. The V end lost 5 bases, the J end lost 4 bases, and 15 bases lay between the germline ends. Germline CDR1 reads DFQATT; CDR2 reads SNEGSKA (reference sequence). CDR3 in DNA: TGCAGTGCTCCCCGGGGCCAGGGATACGAGCAGTACTTC. Encoded protein: CSAPRGQGYEQYF.

With regard to this clonotype: One junction end disagrees with the germline gene, perhaps due to a read error. The chain is built from TRBV3-1 and TRBJ1-5; D uncertain. Germline values: CDR1 LGHDT, CDR2 YNNKEL (reference sequence). CDR3 length: 13 residues. CDR3 DNA sequence: TGTGCCGGCAGCCTCCTAATAGATCAGCCCCAGCATTTT. It codes for CAGSLLIDQPQHF.

This clonotype was picked up many times. CDR3 sequence reads: CASSLNRDNNYNEQFF. CDR3 DNA: TGTGCCAGCAGCTTAAATCGGGACAACAACTACAATGAGCAGTTCTTC. V and J are TRBV7-2 and TRBJ2-1, with D possibly TRBD1 on 6 matching bases. The V gene lost 2 bases and the J gene lost 3 bases, with 14 bases spanning the gap. The CDR3 extends over 16 amino acids. The germline V gene has CDR1 SGHTA and CDR2 FQGNSA.

This clonotype was found many times. The chain employs TRBV30 and TRBJ1-5, with 9 bases that match TRBD1. Germline CDR1 GTSNPN, CDR2 SVGIG (reference sequence). The CDR3 covers 14 residues. With V trimmed by 3 bases and J by 6 bases, 6 bases remained unmatched. The CDR3 DNA follows: TGTGCCTGGAGCCCGACAGGGGGGAGTCAGCCCCAGCATTTT. Its protein is CAWSPTGGSQPQHF.

This clonotype appeared a few times. The chain is built from TRBV12-3 or TRBV12-4 and TRBJ2-2; D is uncertain. V lost 4 bases, J lost 6 bases, and 15 bases lay in between. The CDR3 is made up of 15 amino acids. The CDR3 nucleotides are TGTGCCAGCAGTTACCCTGCTCGCGATCCCGGGGAGCTGTTTTTT. Translation: CASSYPARDPGELFF.

This clonotype has more than one count but fewer than ten. The V and J genes are TRBV5-1 and TRBJ1-2; no clear D. Between the trimmed V and J ends, which lost 0 bases and 8 bases, there was a span of 17 bases. Germline assignment: CDR1 SGHRS and CDR2 YFSETQ. This CDR3 has 15 residues. As DNA, the CDR3 is TGCGCCAGCAGCTTGGGGCAGGAGCTGGCGGGGGGCTACACCTTC. Protein product: CASSLGQELAGGYTF.

The rearrangement joins TRBV24-1 to TRBJ2-3, with D possibly matching TRBD2 (8 bases). This CDR3 comprises 14 residues. V was clipped by 11 bases and J by 1 base, with 15 bases between them. The germline V gene has CDR1 KGHDR and CDR2 SFDVKD. The DNA of the CDR3 is TGTGCCATCGGTAGCGGGACAGGCACAGATACGCAGTATTTT. It encodes CAIGSGTGTDTQYF.

The chain links TRBV12-3 or TRBV12-4 to TRBJ2-2; D tentatively reads TRBD1 or TRBD2 (5 bases each). The V gene lost 1 base and the J gene lost 7 bases, with 10 bases spanning the gap. This CDR3 has 14 residues. CDR3 sequence (DNA): TGTGCCAGCAGTTTAGGACTTGGGGGCGGGGAGCTGTTTTTT. Its protein is CASSLGLGGGELFF.

A word on this clonotype: Being one base from a much bigger clone, this may be a read error. The gene calls are TRBV28 and TRBJ2-3; D is perhaps TRBD1 or TRBD2 (5 bases each). The V and J ends lost 5 bases and 9 bases respectively, with 21 bases between them. The germline gives CDR1 MDHEN, CDR2 SYDVKM. CDR3 size: 15 residues. The CDR3 DNA follows: TGTGCCAGCAGTGACACGGGAAGCCAGTGGGGGACGCAGTATTTT. It encodes CASSDTGSQWGTQYF.

This clonotype was detected ten times or more. V is TRBV7-2 and J is TRBJ1-5; D is ambiguous. V shed 5 bases and J shed 0 bases, with 11 bases lying between them. The germline gives CDR1 SGHTA, CDR2 FQGNSA. The CDR3 is made up of 15 amino acids. The CDR3 DNA is TGTGCCAGCAGCCGGGTTGTTAGTAGCAATCAGCCCCAGCATTTT. This encodes CASSRVVSSNQPQHF.

This clonotype was detected ten times or more. J is TRBJ2-7 and V is TRBV29-1; 11 nucleotides agree with TRBD2. CDR3 size: 13 residues. Germline assignment: CDR1 SQVTM and CDR2 ANQGSEA. V was clipped by 5 bases and J by 3 bases; unmatched bases: 3. The CDR3 is CSVITSGSYEQYF. DNA of the CDR3: TGCAGCGTTATAACTAGCGGGAGCTACGAGCAGTACTTC.

This clonotype was observed a handful of times. V gene TRBV7-2 combines with J gene TRBJ1-4; weak D call: TRBD1 (5 bases). The CDR3 extends over 15 amino acids. Germline V lookup: CDR1 SGHTA, CDR2 FQGNSA. V was cut by 1 base and J by 8 bases, with 14 bases left in between. CDR3 sequence: CASSLVHRREEKLFF. CDR3 DNA sequence: TGTGCCAGCAGCTTAGTTCACAGGAGGGAGGAAAAACTGTTTTTT.

The rearrangement links TRBV2 to TRBJ1-3; unclear D gene. The germline V gene encodes CDR1 SNHLY and CDR2 FYNNEI. CDR3 length: 13 residues. V was clipped by 4 bases and J by 2 bases, with 6 bases between them. The CDR3, as DNA: TGTGCCAGCAGTGGCAGCACTGGAAACACCATATATTTT. This translates into CASSGSTGNTIYF.

This rearrangement joins TRBV6-2 or TRBV6-3 to TRBJ2-3; 8 nucleotides line up with TRBD1. Germline values: CDR1 MNHEY, CDR2 SVGEGT. The CDR3 runs 15 residues. The trim removed 4 bases at V and 0 bases at J, leaving 3 bases unmatched. In DNA form, the CDR3 reads TGTGCCAGCAGTTCGACAGGGGTCAGCACAGATACGCAGTATTTT. Translated, it gives CASSSTGVSTDTQYF.

The CDR3 DNA sequence: TGTGCCAGCAGTTACCGGGAGGGCCGTGGAGAGACCCAGTACTTC. Its translation: CASSYREGRGETQYF. The chain combines TRBV6-2 or TRBV6-3 with TRBJ2-5, with 8 positions matching TRBD2. The CDR3 is 15 amino acids. Germline V gene sequence: CDR1 MNHEY, CDR2 SVGEGT. V lost 2 bases, J lost 4 bases, and 6 bases stayed unmatched.

This chain joins TRBV4-3 and TRBJ2-2; perhaps TRBD2 as D (5 bases). The ends were cut back, 1 base at V and 0 bases at J, with 9 bases in the middle. CDR3 length: 16 residues. Germline CDR1 LGHNA, CDR2 YSLEER. The CDR3 sequence is CASSQAGSANTGELFF. The CDR3 DNA reads TGCGCCAGCAGCCAAGCGGGGTCAGCGAACACCGGGGAGCTGTTTTTT.

This rearrangement joins TRBV7-6 to TRBJ2-5, with D possibly being TRBD1 (5 bases). The CDR3 runs to 15 residues. Trimming took off 5 bases at V and 2 bases at J, with 15 bases between the two ends. Germline V CDR1 and CDR2: SGHVS, FNYEAQ. CDR3 amino acids: CASSPYTRDQETQYF. The CDR3 DNA follows: TGTGCCAGCAGCCCTTATACCAGGGATCAAGAGACCCAGTACTTC.

About this clonotype itself: One end of the junction varies from germline; a read error may be responsible. The V and J genes are TRBV7-2 and TRBJ1-5; weak D call: TRBD1 (5 bases). This CDR3 contains 15 residues. Germline V gene sequence: CDR1 SGHTA, CDR2 FQGNSA. The CDR3 DNA reads TGTGCAAGCAGCTGGGGACGGGAAGCCAATCAGCCCCAGCATTTT. The encoded protein is CASSWGREANQPQHF.

J is TRBJ2-1 and V is TRBV24-1; 11 bases align to TRBD2. The CDR3 runs 15 residues. V shed 7 bases, J shed 6 bases, and the junction held 7 bases outside the gene matches. CDR1 and CDR2 (germline): KGHDR, SFDVKD. This chain's CDR3 is CATRGGTSGGNEQFF. The CDR3 nucleotides are TGTGCCACCAGGGGGGGGACTAGCGGCGGCAATGAGCAGTTCTTC.

At least ten counts were recorded for this clonotype. The chain recombines TRBV27 with TRBJ2-7, with 10 nucleotides matching TRBD1. V shed 5 bases, J shed 7 bases, and the junction held 17 bases outside the gene matches. Germline V gene sequence: CDR1 MNHEY, CDR2 SMNVEV (reference sequence). This CDR3 spans 17 amino acids. CDR3: CASSDRRGGQGTPEQYF. DNA of the CDR3: TGTGCCAGCAGTGATAGGAGAGGGGGACAGGGGACCCCTGAGCAGTACTTC.

The chain joins TRBV20-1 to TRBJ2-1; a weak D match, TRBD2 (6 bases). V was shortened by 5 bases and J by 0 bases, with 14 bases between the two germline ends. Germline loops: CDR1 DFQATT, CDR2 SNEGSKA (reference sequence). There are 15 residues in the CDR3. The CDR3 protein is CSARGSGSSYNEQFF. As DNA, the CDR3 is TGCAGTGCTCGGGGGTCGGGGAGCTCCTACAATGAGCAGTTCTTC.

This clonotype was seen ten or more times. J is TRBJ1-1 and V is TRBV15; tentative D call: TRBD1 (6 bases). Deletions cut 1 base from V and 0 bases from J, with 12 bases between. The CDR3 runs 16 residues. The germline CDR1 and CDR2 sequences are LNHNV and YYDKDF (reference sequence). The CDR3 loop reads CATSRGKDRLNTEAFF. The CDR3 DNA reads TGTGCCACCAGCAGAGGAAAGGACAGATTGAACACTGAAGCTTTCTTT.

This clonotype was observed at least ten times. This chain uses TRBV27 with TRBJ2-3; 12 bases are shared with TRBD2. Per the germline V gene, CDR1 is MNHEY and CDR2 is SMNVEV (reference sequence). Trimming cost V 7 bases and J 2 bases; bases outside gene matches: 10. The CDR3 loop spans 17 amino acids. CDR3 residues: CASTRTSGNGATDTQYF. In DNA, the CDR3 is TGTGCCAGCACCCGGACTAGCGGGAACGGGGCCACAGATACGCAGTATTTT.

CDR3 sequence reads: CASSPLAGVGNEQFF. The CDR3 DNA is TGTGCCAGCAGCCCCCTAGCGGGAGTAGGGAATGAGCAGTTCTTC. The chain combines TRBV6-1 with TRBJ2-1; TRBD2 agrees at 10 bases. The trim removed 6 bases at V and 7 bases at J, leaving 9 bases unmatched. There are 15 residues in the CDR3. Germline CDR1 is MNHNS and CDR2 is SASEGT.

This clonotype was observed many times. The CDR3 DNA sequence: TGCAGCGTTGTAACAGGGAAGGTTGTAGAGCAGTACTTC. It encodes CSVVTGKVVEQYF. The J gene is TRBJ2-7, the V gene TRBV29-1, with a possible D match to TRBD1 (6 bases). The CDR3 loop spans 13 amino acids. CDR1 and CDR2 (germline): SQVTM, ANQGSEA. Trimming left V 4 bases short and J 7 bases short, with 17 bases between.

This chain uses TRBV30 with TRBJ1-4, with D possibly TRBD1 on 5 matching bases. The germline V and J ends were trimmed by 1 base and 3 bases, with 9 bases remaining between them. The CDR3 runs to 14 residues. Germline V gene sequence: CDR1 GTSNPN, CDR2 SVGIG (reference sequence). The CDR3 DNA reads as TGTGCCTGGAGTGCCGGGGCCGCTAATGAAAAACTGTTTTTT. Translation gives CAWSAGAANEKLFF.

The chain links TRBV13 to TRBJ2-7, with D possibly TRBD1 on 6 matching bases. Trimming took off 2 bases at V and 5 bases at J, with 10 bases between the two ends. The CDR3 has 13 amino acids. Germline V CDR1 and CDR2: PRHDT, FYEKMQ (reference sequence). This chain's CDR3 is CASSLTGLNEQYF. CDR3 DNA sequence: TGTGCCAGCAGCTTAACAGGGCTCAACGAGCAGTACTTC.

This clonotype was counted at least ten times. The chain links TRBV7-9 to TRBJ2-2; D may match TRBD1 or TRBD2 (5 bases each). CDR3 length equals 14 residues. Germline CDR1 and CDR2: SEHNR and FQNEAQ (reference sequence). With 8 bases removed from V and 1 base from J, the gap between germline ends came to 11 bases. The CDR3 sequence: CASSGRMNTGELFF. The CDR3 bases are TGTGCCAGCTCGGGACGCATGAACACCGGGGAGCTGTTTTTT.

In its sample, this clonotype was seen many times. The chain has TRBV12-3 or TRBV12-4 and TRBJ1-2, with a weak D call TRBD1 (5 bases). The CDR3 totals 14 residues. The V gene lost 7 bases and the J gene lost 3 bases, with 15 bases spanning the gap. DNA for the CDR3: TGTGCCAGCATCCTAGGGGCAGGAGACTATGGCTACACCTTC. This encodes CASILGAGDYGYTF.

The V and J genes are TRBV30 and TRBJ1-2; D not certain. V gave up 0 bases and J gave up 3 bases, with 11 bases separating them. Per germline, CDR1 GTSNPN and CDR2 SVGIG (reference sequence). This CDR3 region has 14 residues. Here the CDR3 reads CAWSVQALYYGYTF. In DNA form, the CDR3 reads TGTGCCTGGAGTGTCCAGGCGCTTTACTATGGCTACACCTTC.